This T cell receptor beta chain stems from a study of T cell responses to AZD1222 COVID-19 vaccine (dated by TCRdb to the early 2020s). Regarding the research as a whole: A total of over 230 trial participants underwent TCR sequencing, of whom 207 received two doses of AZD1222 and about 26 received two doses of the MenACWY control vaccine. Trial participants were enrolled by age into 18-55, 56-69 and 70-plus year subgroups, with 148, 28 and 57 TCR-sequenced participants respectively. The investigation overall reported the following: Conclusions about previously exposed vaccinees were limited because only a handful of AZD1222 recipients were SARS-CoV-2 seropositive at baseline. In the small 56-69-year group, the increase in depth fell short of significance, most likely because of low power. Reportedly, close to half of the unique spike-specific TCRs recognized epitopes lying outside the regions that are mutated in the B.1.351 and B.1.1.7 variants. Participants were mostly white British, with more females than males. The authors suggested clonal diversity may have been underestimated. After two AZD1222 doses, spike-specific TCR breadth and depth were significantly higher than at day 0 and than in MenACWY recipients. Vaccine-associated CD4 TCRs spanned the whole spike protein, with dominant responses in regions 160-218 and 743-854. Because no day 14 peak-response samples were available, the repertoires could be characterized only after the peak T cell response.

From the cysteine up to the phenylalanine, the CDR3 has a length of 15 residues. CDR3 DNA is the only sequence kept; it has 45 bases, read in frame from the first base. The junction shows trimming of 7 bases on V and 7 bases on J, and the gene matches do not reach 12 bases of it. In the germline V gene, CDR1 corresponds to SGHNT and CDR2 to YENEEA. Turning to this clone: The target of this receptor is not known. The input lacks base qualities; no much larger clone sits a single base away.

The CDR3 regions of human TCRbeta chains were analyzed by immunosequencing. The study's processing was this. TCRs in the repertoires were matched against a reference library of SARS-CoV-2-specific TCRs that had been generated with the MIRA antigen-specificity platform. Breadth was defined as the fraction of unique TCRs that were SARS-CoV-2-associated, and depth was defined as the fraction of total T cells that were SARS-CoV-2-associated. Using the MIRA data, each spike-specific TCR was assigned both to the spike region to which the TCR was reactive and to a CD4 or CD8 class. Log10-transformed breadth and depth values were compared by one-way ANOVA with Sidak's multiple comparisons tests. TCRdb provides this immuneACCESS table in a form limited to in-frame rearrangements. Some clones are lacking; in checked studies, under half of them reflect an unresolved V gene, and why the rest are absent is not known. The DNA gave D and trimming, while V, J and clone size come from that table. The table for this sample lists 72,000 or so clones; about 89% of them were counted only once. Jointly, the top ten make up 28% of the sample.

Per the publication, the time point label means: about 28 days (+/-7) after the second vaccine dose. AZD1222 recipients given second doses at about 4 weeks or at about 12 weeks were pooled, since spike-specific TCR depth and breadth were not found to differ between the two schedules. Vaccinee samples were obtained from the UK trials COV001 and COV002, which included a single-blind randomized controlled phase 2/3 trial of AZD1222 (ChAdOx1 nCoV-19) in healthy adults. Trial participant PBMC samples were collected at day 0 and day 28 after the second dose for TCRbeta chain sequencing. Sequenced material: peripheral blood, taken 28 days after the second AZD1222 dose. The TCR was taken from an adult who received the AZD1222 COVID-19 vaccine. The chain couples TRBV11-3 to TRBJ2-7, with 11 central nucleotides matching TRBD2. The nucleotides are TGTGCCAGCACTCGCGGGCTAGCGGGAGGAAATGAGCAGTACTTC. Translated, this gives CASTRGLAGGNEQYF.